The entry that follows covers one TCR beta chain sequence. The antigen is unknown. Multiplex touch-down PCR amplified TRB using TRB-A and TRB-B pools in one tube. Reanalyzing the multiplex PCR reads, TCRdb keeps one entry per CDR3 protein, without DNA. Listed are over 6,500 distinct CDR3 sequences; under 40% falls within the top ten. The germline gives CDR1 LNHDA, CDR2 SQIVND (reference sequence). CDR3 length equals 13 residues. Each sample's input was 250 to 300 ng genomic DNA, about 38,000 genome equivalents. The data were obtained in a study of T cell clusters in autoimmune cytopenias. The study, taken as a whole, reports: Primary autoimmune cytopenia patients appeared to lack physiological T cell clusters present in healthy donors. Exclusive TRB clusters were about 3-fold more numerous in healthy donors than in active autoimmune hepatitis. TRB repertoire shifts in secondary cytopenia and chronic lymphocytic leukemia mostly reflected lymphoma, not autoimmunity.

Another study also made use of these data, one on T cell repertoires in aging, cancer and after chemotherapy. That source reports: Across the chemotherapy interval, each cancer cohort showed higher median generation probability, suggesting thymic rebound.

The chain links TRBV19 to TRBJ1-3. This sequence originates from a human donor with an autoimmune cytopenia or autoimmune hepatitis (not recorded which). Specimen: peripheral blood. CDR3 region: CASKMESGNTIYF.